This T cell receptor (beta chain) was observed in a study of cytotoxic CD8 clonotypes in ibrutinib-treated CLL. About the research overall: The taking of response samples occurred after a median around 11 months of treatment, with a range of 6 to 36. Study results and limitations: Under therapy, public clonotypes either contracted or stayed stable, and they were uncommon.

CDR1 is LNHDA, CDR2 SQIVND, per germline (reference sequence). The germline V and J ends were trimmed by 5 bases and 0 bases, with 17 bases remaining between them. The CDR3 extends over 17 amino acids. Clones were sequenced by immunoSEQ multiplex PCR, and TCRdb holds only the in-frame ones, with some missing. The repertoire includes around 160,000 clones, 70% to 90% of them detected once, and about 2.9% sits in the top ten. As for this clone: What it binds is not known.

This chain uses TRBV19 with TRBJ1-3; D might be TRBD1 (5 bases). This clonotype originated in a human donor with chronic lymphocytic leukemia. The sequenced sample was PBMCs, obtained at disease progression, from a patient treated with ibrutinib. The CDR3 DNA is TGTGCCAGTAGTCGTGGACAATCGATACGCTCTGGAAACACCATATATTTT. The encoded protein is CASSRGQSIRSGNTIYF.